This T cell receptor (beta chain) appears in the sequencing data of a study of neurological immune-mediated disorders. This clonotype was recorded at least ten times. The cDNA was synthesized by 5'RACE incorporating 10-nucleotide random UMIs. TCRdb called the 5' RACE reads again in MiXCR, with one record for every CDR3 protein. The table records roughly 120,000 distinct CDR3 sequences, 3.2% of them present only once. This receptor was identified in a woman aged 25 to 39 with multiple sclerosis. The sequenced sample was PBMCs.

The CDR3, as DNA: TGTGCCAGCAGTTCGGAGCTCAACACCGGGGAGCTGTTTTTT. This encodes CASSSELNTGELFF. The chain joins TRBV7-2 to TRBJ2-2; D is unresolved. This CDR3 contains 14 residues. Germline-derived CDR1 and CDR2 are SGHTA and FQGNSA. Between the trimmed V and J ends, which lost 6 bases and 2 bases, there was a span of 10 bases. The whole variable domain, remainder taken from reference TRBV7-2 and TRBJ2-2, is GAGVSQSPSNKVTEKGKDVELRCDPISGHTALYWYRQSLGQGLEFLIYFQGNSAPDKSGLPSDRFSAERTGGSVSTLTIQRTQQEDSAVYLCASSSELNTGELFFGEGSRLTVL.